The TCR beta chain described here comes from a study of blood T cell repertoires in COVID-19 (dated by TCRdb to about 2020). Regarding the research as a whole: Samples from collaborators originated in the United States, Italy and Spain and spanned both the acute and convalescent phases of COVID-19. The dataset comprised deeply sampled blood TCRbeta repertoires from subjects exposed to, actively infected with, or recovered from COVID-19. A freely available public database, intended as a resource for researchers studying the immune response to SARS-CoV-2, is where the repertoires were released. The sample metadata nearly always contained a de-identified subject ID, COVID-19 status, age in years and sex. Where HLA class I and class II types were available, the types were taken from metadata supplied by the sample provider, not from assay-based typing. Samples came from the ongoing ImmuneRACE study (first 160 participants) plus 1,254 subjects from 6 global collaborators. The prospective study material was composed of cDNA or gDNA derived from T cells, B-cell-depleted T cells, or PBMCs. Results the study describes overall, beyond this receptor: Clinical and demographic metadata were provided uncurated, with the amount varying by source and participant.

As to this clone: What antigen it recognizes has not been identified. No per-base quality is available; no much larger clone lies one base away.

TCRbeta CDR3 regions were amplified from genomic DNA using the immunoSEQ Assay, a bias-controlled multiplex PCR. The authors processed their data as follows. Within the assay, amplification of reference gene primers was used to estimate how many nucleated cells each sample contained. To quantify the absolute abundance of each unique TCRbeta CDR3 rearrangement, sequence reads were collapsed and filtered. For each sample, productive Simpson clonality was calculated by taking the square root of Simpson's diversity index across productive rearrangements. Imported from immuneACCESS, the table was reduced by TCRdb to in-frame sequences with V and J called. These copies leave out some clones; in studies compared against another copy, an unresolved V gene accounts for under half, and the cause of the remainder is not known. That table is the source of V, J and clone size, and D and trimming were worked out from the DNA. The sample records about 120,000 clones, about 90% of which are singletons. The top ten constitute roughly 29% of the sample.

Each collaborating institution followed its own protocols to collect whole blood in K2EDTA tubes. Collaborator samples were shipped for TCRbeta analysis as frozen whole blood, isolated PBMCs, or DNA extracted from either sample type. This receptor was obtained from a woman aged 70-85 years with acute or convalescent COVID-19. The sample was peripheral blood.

At the DNA level, the sequence is TGCGCCAGCAGAGTAGGGGGCTCCTACAATGAGCAGTTCTTC. Its amino acids are CASRVGGSYNEQFF. The sequence joins TRBV5-1 to TRBJ2-1, and the D gene may be TRBD1, 6 bases matching. The CDR3 starts with the cysteine, ends with the phenylalanine, and has 14 residues. CDR3 DNA is the only sequence kept; it has 42 bases, read in frame from the first base. In the germline V gene, CDR1 corresponds to SGHRS and CDR2 to YFSETQ. The trim is 5 bases for V and 0 bases for J, with a gap of 9 bases between the germline ends.